This T cell receptor beta chain was observed in a study of graft-versus-host responses after intestinal transplantation. About the study: Each recipient received anti-thymocyte globulin induction, then tacrolimus and steroids for about 3 years.

The protocol was immunoSEQ multiplex PCR, while the TCRdb copy is restricted to in-frame clones and leaves out a portion. The repertoire has about 94,000 clones, 75% to 95% of them found once; the top ten carry around 0.53%. Regarding this clone: Its antigen is still unknown.

This sequence originates from a human donor who received an intestinal transplant. The starting material was unstimulated CD8+ T cells sorted from spleen or lymph node cells, obtained before intestinal transplant.

As DNA, the CDR3 is TGTGCCAGCACCCCCGGGGCCGCGGGAGTCAATGAGCAGTTCTTC. Translated, it gives CASTPGAAGVNEQFF. V gene TRBV7-9 combines with J gene TRBJ2-1; 7 bases are shared with TRBD2. With 7 bases clipped from V and 6 bases from J, the junction kept 12 bases outside the gene matches. The CDR3 extends over 15 amino acids. Germline values: CDR1 SEHNR, CDR2 FQNEAQ (reference sequence). Using reference TRBV7-9 and TRBJ2-1 for the parts outside the CDR3, the full variable domain is DTGVSQNPRHKITKRGQNVTFRCDPISEHNRLYWYRQTLGQGPEFLTYFQNEAQLEKSRLLSDRFSAERPKGSFSTLEIQRTEQGDSAMYLCASTPGAAGVNEQFFGPGTRLTVL.